Listed here are 26 T cell receptor beta chains from one sample, sequenced in a study of blood T cells in healthy people across ages. Alongside a J-beta primer mix, a sample-barcoded 5' primer served in a second PCR lasting 7 to 11 cycles. A single record per CDR3 protein comes from TCRdb applying MiXCR to the 5' RACE reads. The data show 850,000 to 950,000 distinct CDR3 sequences, with 25% to 30% seen just once and 17% held by the top ten. The sample was blood. These TCRs come from an elderly woman in good health.

The table lists this clonotype with many counts. V and J are TRBV20-1 and TRBJ1-2, with D perhaps matching TRBD1 (5 bases). Germline loops: CDR1 DFQATT, CDR2 SNEGSKA (reference sequence). Trimming shortened V by 0 bases and J by 4 bases, and 12 bases separated the two germline ends. This CDR3 contains 14 residues. CDR3 in amino acids: CSARDQAGIYGYTF. For the CDR3, the DNA is TGCAGTGCTAGAGACCAGGCAGGGATCTATGGCTACACCTTC.

This clonotype was seen at least ten times. This chain links TRBV30 with TRBJ2-7, with D possibly matching TRBD1 (6 bases). The germline V and J ends were trimmed by 2 bases and 5 bases, with 19 bases remaining between them. Germline assignment: CDR1 GTSNPN and CDR2 SVGIG (reference sequence). This CDR3 has 15 amino acids. DNA of the CDR3: TGTGCCTGGAGTCTAATAACAGGGTATGCGGACGAGCAGTACTTC. It codes for CAWSLITGYADEQYF. The variable domain in full, completed from reference TRBV30 and TRBJ2-7, reads SQTIHQWPATLVQPVGSPLSLECTVEGTSNPNLYWYRQAAGRGLQLLFYSVGIGQISSEVPQNLSASRPQDRQFILSSKKLLLSDSGFYLCAWSLITGYADEQYFGPGTRLTVT.

This clonotype was counted ten times or more. The genes are TRBV12-3 or TRBV12-4 and TRBJ2-1; weak D call: TRBD2 (5 bases). V lost 6 bases and J lost 0, with 18 bases in between. The CDR3 is 17 residues long. The CDR3 DNA reads TGTGCCAGCAGCCCACCTAGGGAGCGGTACTCCTACAATGAGCAGTTCTTC. This gives the protein CASSPPRERYSYNEQFF.

On this clonotype: Sequence at one end of the junction differs from germline and may be a read error. The chain combines TRBV5-1 with TRBJ2-3; D call uncertain. Germline V gene sequence: CDR1 SGHRS, CDR2 YFSETQ. There are 14 residues in the CDR3. The CDR3: CASSSNGYTDMQYF. DNA of the CDR3: TGCGCCAGCAGCTCTAACGGGTACACAGATATGCAGTATTTT.

This clonotype was seen many times. The rearrangement uses TRBV11-2 and TRBJ2-3; no clear D. Trimming removed 5 bases from V and 6 bases from J, with 15 bases in between. Germline values: CDR1 SGHAT, CDR2 FQNNGV. The CDR3 sequence is 14 residues long. In nucleotides, the CDR3 is TGTGCCAGCAGCCGCGGCACTGTTGGTGATACGCAGTATTTT. This gives the protein CASSRGTVGDTQYF.

This clonotype has ten or more counts. The V call is TRBV6-5, the J call TRBJ2-1; D may match TRBD1 or TRBD2 (5 bases each). The germline V and J ends were trimmed by 6 bases and 7 bases, with 16 bases remaining between them. Germline CDR1 MNHEY, CDR2 SVGAGI. This CDR3 has 14 residues. The CDR3 nucleotides are TGTGCCAGCAGCGGGACGGGGAGTAAGAATGAGCAGTTCTTC. Translated: CASSGTGSKNEQFF.

The V call is TRBV9, the J call TRBJ2-3; 7 nucleotides match TRBD1. This CDR3 spans 16 amino acids. Germline V lookup: CDR1 SGDLS, CDR2 YYNGEE. With 4 bases clipped from V and 0 bases from J, the junction kept 8 bases outside the gene matches. The CDR3 sequence is CASSRQGVFSTDTQYF. CDR3 nucleotide sequence: TGTGCCAGCAGCCGTCAGGGGGTATTTAGCACAGATACGCAGTATTTT. Looking up the rest from reference TRBV9 and TRBJ2-3 gives the full variable domain: DSGVTQTPKHLITATGQRVTLRCSPRSGDLSVYWYQQSLDQGLQFLIQYYNGEERAKGNILERFSAQQFPDLHSELNLSSLELGDSALYFCASSRQGVFSTDTQYFGPGTRLTVL.

This clonotype was detected a few times. The chain has TRBV19 and TRBJ2-1, with a tentative D call TRBD2 (6 bases). Trimming took off 3 bases at V and 0 bases at J, with 9 bases between the two ends. Germline V gene data show CDR1 as LNHDA and CDR2 as SQIVND (reference sequence). This CDR3 region has 15 residues. CDR3 in amino acids: CASSIPGDSYNEQFF. The DNA of the CDR3 is TGTGCCAGTAGTATCCCGGGGGACTCCTACAATGAGCAGTTCTTC.

At least ten counts were recorded for this clonotype. The chain has TRBV7-2 and TRBJ2-5; D may correspond to TRBD1 or TRBD2 (5 bases each). The CDR3 is 14 amino acids. V lost 8 bases and J lost 2, with 15 bases in between. Germline assignment: CDR1 SGHTA and CDR2 FQGNSA. CDR3 coding DNA: TGTGCCAGCGGAAAACGGGGCCCACAAGAGACCCAGTACTTC. Translated: CASGKRGPQETQYF.

This clonotype was found many times. The chain carries TRBV4-3 and TRBJ1-2; D remains ambiguous. The germline gives CDR1 LGHNA, CDR2 YSLEER. Trimming stripped 0 bases from V and 1 base from J, with 12 bases between. The CDR3 covers 16 residues. The CDR3 DNA reads TGCGCCAGCAGCCAAGAGCCCTCTGGAGATAACTATGGCTACACCTTC. This gives the protein CASSQEPSGDNYGYTF.

The gene calls are TRBV14 and TRBJ1-5, with D possibly being TRBD1 (6 bases). The V and J ends lost 2 bases and 9 bases respectively, with 14 bases between them. Looked up from germline, CDR1 is SGHDN and CDR2 is FVKESK. CDR3 length: 14 amino acids. CDR3: CASSQWARGRPQHF. As DNA, the CDR3 is TGTGCCAGCAGCCAATGGGCCAGGGGAAGGCCCCAGCATTTT.

The table lists this clonotype with many counts. The rearrangement joins TRBV21-1 to TRBJ1-2; TRBD1 is the table's D call, not checked against the DNA. TRBV21-1 is labeled a pseudogene. The CDR3 consists of 15 residues. CDR3 DNA: TGTGCCAGCAGCAAAGAAAGGGGGCGCAACTATGGCTACACCTTC. This gives the protein CASSKERGRNYGYTF.

This clonotype was recorded at least ten times. This chain links TRBV7-2 with TRBJ1-2; 8 bases are a match to TRBD1. The CDR3 runs 14 residues. Looked up from germline, CDR1 is SGHTA and CDR2 is FQGNSA. V lost 3 bases and J lost 4; bases outside the gene matches: 4. CDR3 DNA: TGTGCCAGCAGCTTCTTGGGACAGGTCTATGGCTACACCTTC. Protein sequence: CASSFLGQVYGYTF.

The chain has TRBV20-1 and TRBJ2-7; D might be TRBD1 (6 bases). The V end was cut by 2 bases, the J end by 2 bases, with 10 bases between. This CDR3 has 13 amino acids. The V gene's germline CDR1 is DFQATT and CDR2 SNEGSKA (reference sequence). In DNA form, the CDR3 reads TGCAGTGCTAGAAACAGGGCCGCCTACGAGCAGTACTTC. As protein: CSARNRAAYEQYF.

J is TRBJ1-2 and V is TRBV21-1. TRBV21-1 is assigned pseudogene status. The CDR3 totals 14 residues. The CDR3 DNA is TGTGCCAGCAGCCAGGAGGAGATAGGCGGTGGCTACACCTTC. It specifies CASSQEEIGGGYTF.

This clonotype has a handful of counts. J is TRBJ2-6 and V is TRBV5-1; D gene ambiguous. Trimming left V 6 bases short and J 0 bases short, with 10 bases between. There are 15 residues in the CDR3. Germline CDR1 is SGHRS and CDR2 is YFSETQ. The CDR3 coding sequence is TGCGCCAGCACCGATGCAAGCTCTGGGGCCAACGTCCTGACTTTC. As protein: CASTDASSGANVLTF.

The gene calls are TRBV12-3 or TRBV12-4 and TRBJ2-5; 7 bases match TRBD1. J gave up 5 bases and V 5 bases, and 8 bases lay outside the gene matches. The CDR3 is made up of 14 amino acids. The CDR3 nucleotides are TGTGCCAGCAGTACCCCAGGACAGGTTGAGACCCAGTACTTC. Residues: CASSTPGQVETQYF.

This clonotype was detected only a few times. The chain carries TRBV5-5 and TRBJ1-4; D is unresolved. Germline V gene sequence: CDR1 SGHKS, CDR2 YYEKEE (reference sequence). This CDR3 has 15 amino acids. V was pared by 3 bases and J by 3 bases, with 12 bases between. CDR3 region: CASSSTRGPNEKLFF. The CDR3 DNA is TGTGCCAGCAGCTCGACCCGAGGACCTAATGAAAAACTGTTTTTT.

This clonotype was recorded at least ten times. The chain links TRBV6-5 to TRBJ1-4; possible D gene TRBD1, 5 bases. This CDR3 spans 12 amino acids. CDR1 MNHEY and CDR2 SVGAGI come from the germline V gene. V lost 6 bases and J 4 bases, leaving 6 bases between the germline ends. CDR3 loop: CASRGDNEKLFF. Written as DNA, the CDR3 is TGTGCCAGCAGAGGGGATAATGAAAAACTGTTTTTT.

This clonotype came up a few times. It may be a read error: a sequence one base away is much more abundant. V usage is TRBV7-2 and J usage is TRBJ2-7; 10 positions agree with TRBD2. The V gene end was trimmed by 4 bases and the J gene end by 7 bases; junction bases not matched to a gene: 10. The CDR3 contains 15 residues. Germline V gene sequence: CDR1 SGHTA, CDR2 FQGNSA. CDR3 sequence: CASSSPSGGGYEQYF. The DNA of the CDR3 is TGTGCCAGCAGCTCTCCTAGCGGGGGAGGGTATGAGCAGTACTTC.

This clonotype appeared a few times. The chain carries TRBV29-1 and TRBJ2-7; perhaps TRBD2 as D (5 bases). Looked up from germline, CDR1 is SQVTM and CDR2 is ANQGSEA. The V gene lost 4 bases and the J gene lost 3 bases, with 16 bases spanning the gap. The CDR3 is 14 amino acids. CDR3 sequence (DNA): TGCAGCGTTGTCGGACGGGGAGCCCTCTACGAGCAGTACTTC. Translation: CSVVGRGALYEQYF.

A remark on this clonotype: A much larger clonotype is one base distant, so this may be a read error. The chain recombines TRBV29-1 with TRBJ1-2; D unclear. This CDR3 spans 12 amino acids. Trimming removed 7 bases from V and 1 base from J, with 10 bases in between. Germline assignment: CDR1 SQVTM and CDR2 ANQGSEA. CDR3 sequence (DNA): TGCAGCGGTGGGGAGTATAACTATGGCTACACCTTC. Its translation is CSGGEYNYGYTF.

This clonotype has at least ten counts. This chain joins TRBV6-1 and TRBJ1-2; D remains unclear. The CDR3 is 13 amino acids. CDR1 is MNHNS and CDR2 is SASEGT in the germline V gene. Trimming took off 7 bases at V and 2 bases at J, with 11 bases between the two ends. The DNA of the CDR3 is TGTGCCAGCACGGTACAGAGAAACTATGGCTACACCTTC. Protein product: CASTVQRNYGYTF.

The CDR3 is CASSQDSGRVEKLFF. The DNA for the CDR3 is TGCGCCAGCAGCCAAGATTCAGGCAGGGTTGAAAAACTGTTTTTT. The chain combines TRBV4-3 with TRBJ1-4; D might be TRBD1 (5 bases). There are 15 residues in the CDR3. Germline V CDR1 and CDR2: LGHNA, YSLEER. V was pared by 0 bases and J by 7 bases, with 12 bases between.

The chain is built from TRBV28 and TRBJ1-2; D is possibly TRBD1 (6 bases). The CDR3 covers 15 residues. The germline CDR1 and CDR2 sequences are MDHEN and SYDVKM. V lost 3 bases to trimming and J lost 2 bases, with 13 bases between them. The CDR3 is CASSFPGGANYGYTF. In nucleotides, the CDR3 is TGTGCCAGCAGTTTCCCGGGGGGGGCAAACTATGGCTACACCTTC.

V gene TRBV29-1 combines with J gene TRBJ2-2; TRBD1 matches 8 bases. From germline, CDR1 is SQVTM and CDR2 ANQGSEA. The CDR3 is 13 amino acids. The V gene end was trimmed by 7 bases and the J gene end by 7 bases; junction bases not matched to a gene: 8. CDR3 residues: CSATQGAGGELFF. CDR3 in DNA: TGCAGCGCAACCCAGGGGGCGGGCGGGGAGCTGTTTTTT.